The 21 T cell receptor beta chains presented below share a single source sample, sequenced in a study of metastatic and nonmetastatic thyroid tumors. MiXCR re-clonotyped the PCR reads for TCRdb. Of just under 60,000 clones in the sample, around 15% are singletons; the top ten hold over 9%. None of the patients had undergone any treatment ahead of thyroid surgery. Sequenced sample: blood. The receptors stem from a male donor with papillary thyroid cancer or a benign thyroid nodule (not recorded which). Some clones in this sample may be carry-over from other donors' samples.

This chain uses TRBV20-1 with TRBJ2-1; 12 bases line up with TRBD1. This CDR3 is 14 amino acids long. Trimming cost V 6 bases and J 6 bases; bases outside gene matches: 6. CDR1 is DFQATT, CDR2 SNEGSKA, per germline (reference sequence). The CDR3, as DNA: TGCAGTGCGTTAGGGACAGGGGGCTTCAATGAGCAGTTCTTC. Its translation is CSALGTGGFNEQFF.

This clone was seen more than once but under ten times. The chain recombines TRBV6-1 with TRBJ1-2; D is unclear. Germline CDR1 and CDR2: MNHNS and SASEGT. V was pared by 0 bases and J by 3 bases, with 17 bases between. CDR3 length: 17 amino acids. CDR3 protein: CASSEALVDALDYGYTF. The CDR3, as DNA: TGTGCCAGCAGTGAAGCTCTGGTGGATGCACTAGACTATGGCTACACCTTC.

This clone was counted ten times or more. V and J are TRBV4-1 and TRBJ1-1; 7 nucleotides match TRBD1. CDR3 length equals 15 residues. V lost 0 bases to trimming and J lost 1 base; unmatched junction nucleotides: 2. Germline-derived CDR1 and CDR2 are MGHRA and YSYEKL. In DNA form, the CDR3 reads TGCGCCAGCAGCCAAGATTGGACAGGGAACACTGAAGCTTTCTTT. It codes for CASSQDWTGNTEAFF.

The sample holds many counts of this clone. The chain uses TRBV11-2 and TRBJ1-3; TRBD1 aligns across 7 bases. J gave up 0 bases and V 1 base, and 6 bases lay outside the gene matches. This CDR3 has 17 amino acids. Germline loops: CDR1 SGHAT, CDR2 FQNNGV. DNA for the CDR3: TGTGCCAGCAGCTTAGGGACAGGCCACGGCTCTGGAAACACCATATATTTT. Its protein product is CASSLGTGHGSGNTIYF.

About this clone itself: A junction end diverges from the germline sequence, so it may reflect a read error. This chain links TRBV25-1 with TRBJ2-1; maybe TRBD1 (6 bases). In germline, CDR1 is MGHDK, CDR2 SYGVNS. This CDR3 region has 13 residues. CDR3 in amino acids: CASSWTEYNEHFF. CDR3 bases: TGTGCCAGCAGTTGGACAGAATACAATGAGCATTTCTTC.

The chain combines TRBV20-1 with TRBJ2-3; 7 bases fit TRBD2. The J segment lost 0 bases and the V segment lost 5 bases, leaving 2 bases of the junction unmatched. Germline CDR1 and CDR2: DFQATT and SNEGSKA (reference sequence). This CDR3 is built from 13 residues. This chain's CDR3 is CSAQAGSTDTQYF. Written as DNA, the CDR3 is TGCAGTGCTCAAGCGGGAAGCACAGATACGCAGTATTTT.

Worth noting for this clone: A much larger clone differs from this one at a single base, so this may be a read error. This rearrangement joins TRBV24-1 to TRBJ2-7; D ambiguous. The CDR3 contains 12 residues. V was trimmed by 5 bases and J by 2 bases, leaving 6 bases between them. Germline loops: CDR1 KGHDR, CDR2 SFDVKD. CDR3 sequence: CATSACPYEQYF. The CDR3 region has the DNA TGTGCCACCAGTGCATGTCCCTACGAGCAGTACTTC.

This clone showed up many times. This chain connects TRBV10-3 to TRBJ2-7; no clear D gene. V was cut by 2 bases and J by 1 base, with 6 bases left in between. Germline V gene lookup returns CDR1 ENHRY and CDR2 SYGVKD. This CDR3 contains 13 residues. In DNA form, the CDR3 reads TGTGCCATCAGTGAGCCCGGGTCCTACGAGCAGTACGTC. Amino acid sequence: CAISEPGSYEQYV.

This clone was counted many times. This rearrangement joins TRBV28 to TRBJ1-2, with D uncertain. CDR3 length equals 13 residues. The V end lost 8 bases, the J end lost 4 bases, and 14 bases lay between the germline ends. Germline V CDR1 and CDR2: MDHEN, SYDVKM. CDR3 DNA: TGTGCCAGCTTATCGCCCCCCTTCTATGGCTACACCTTC. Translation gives CASLSPPFYGYTF.

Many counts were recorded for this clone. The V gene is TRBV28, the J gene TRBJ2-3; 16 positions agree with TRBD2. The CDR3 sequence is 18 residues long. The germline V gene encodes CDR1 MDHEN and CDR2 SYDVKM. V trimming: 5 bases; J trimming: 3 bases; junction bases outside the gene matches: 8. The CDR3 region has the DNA TGTGCCAGCAGTACGGCGGGACTAGCGGGGGGGAGGACAGATACGCAGTATTTT. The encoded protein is CASSTAGLAGGRTDTQYF.

The CDR3 loop is CAFSEGRGNSPLHF. The DNA for the CDR3 is TGTGCCTTTAGTGAGGGCCGAGGTAATTCACCCCTCCACTTT. V and J are TRBV30 and TRBJ1-6; D not certain. Germline loops: CDR1 GTSNPN, CDR2 SVGIG (reference sequence). V lost 7 bases and J 6 bases, leaving 16 bases between the germline ends. This CDR3 is 14 amino acids long.

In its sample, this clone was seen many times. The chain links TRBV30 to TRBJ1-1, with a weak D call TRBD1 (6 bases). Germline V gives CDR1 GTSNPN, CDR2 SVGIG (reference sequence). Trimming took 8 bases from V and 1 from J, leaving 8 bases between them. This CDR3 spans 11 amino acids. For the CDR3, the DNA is TGTGCCGTCAGGGGGAACACTGAAGCTTTCTTT. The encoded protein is CAVRGNTEAFF.

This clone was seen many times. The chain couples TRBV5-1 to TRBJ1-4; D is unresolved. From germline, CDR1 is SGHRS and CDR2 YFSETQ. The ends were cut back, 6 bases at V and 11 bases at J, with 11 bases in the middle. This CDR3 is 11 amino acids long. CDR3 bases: TGCGCCAGCACCCTGGACGGGAAACTGTTTTTT. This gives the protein CASTLDGKLFF.

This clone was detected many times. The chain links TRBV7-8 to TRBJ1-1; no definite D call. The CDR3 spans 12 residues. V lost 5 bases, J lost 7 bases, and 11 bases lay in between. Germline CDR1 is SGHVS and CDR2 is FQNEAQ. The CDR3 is CASSLFSNEAFF. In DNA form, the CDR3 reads TGTGCCAGCAGCCTGTTTTCAAATGAAGCTTTCTTT.

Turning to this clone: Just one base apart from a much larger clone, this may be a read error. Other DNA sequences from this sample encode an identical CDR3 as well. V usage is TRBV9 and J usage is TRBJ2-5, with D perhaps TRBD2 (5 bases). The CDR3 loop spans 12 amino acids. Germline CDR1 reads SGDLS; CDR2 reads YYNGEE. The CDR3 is CASSAGGETQYF. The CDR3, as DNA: TGTGCCAGCAGCGCCGGTGGGGAGACACAGTACTTC.

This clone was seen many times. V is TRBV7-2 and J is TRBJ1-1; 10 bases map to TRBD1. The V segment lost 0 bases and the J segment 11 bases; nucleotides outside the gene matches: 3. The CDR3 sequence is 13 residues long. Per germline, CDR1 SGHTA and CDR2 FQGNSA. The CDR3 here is CASSLAGTGEAFF. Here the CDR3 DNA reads TGTGCCAGCAGCTTAGCGGGGACAGGGGAGGCTTTCTTT.

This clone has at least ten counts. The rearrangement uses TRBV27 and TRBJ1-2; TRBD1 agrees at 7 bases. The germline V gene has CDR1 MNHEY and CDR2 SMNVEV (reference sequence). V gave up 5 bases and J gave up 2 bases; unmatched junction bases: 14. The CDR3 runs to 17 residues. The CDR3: CASSPKARQGWNYGYTF. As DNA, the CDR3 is TGTGCCAGCAGTCCAAAGGCGCGACAGGGATGGAACTATGGCTACACCTTC.

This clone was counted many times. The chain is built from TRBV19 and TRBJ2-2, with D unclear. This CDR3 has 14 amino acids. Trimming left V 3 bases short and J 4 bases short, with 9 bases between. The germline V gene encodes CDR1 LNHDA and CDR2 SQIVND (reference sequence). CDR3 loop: CASSIISATGELFF. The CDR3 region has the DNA TGTGCCAGTAGTATCATCTCGGCCACCGGGGAGCTGTTTTTT. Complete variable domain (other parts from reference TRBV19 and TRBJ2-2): DGGITQSPKYLFRKEGQNVTLSCEQNLNHDAMYWYRQDPGQGLRLIYYSQIVNDFQKGDIAEGYSVSREKKESFPLTVTSAQKNPTAFYLCASSIISATGELFFGEGSRLTVL.

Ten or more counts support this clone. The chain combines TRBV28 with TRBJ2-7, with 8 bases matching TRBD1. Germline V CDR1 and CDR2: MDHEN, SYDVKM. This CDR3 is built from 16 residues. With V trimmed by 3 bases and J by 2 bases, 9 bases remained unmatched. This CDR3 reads CASSFRTGPYTYEQYV. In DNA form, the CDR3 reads TGTGCCAGCAGTTTCCGGACAGGGCCATACACCTACGAGCAGTACGTC.

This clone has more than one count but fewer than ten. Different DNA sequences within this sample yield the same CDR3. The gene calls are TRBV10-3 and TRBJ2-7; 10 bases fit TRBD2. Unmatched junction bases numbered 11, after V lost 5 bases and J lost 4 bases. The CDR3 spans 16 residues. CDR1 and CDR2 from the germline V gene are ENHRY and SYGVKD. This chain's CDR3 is CAISRLAGERSYEQYF. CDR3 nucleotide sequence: TGTGCCATCAGTCGGCTAGCGGGGGAGCGATCATACGAGCAGTACTTC.

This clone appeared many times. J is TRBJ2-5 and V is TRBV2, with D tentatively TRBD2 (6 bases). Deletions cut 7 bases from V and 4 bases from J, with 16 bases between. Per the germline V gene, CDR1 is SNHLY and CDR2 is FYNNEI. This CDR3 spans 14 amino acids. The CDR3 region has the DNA TGTGCCAGCACCCAAGTTGGCGGGGTAGAGACCCAGTACTTC. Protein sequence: CASTQVGGVETQYF.